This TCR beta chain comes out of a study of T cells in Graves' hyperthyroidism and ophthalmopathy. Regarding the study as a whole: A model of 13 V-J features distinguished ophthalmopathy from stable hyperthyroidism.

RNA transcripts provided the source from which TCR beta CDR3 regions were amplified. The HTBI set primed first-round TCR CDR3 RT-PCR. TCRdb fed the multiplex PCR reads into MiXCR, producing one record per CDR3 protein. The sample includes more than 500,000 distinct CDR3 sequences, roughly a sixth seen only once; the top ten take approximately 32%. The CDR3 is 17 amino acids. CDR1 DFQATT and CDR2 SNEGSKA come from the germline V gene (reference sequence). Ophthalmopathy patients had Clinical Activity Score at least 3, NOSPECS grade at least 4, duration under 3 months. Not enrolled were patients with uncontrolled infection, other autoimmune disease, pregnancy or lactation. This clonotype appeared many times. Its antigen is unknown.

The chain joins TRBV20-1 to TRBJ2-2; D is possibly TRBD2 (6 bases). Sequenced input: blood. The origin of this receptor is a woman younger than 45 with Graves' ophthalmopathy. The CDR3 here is CSVWDSQRMANTGELFF. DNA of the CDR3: TGCAGCGTTTGGGACTCCCAACGGATGGCGAACACCGGGGAGCTGTTTTTT.